The following is a T cell receptor (beta chain) sequence with its context. Its antigen target is currently unknown. It has no much larger one-base neighbor in the sample; base qualities were not kept. Separate from the approximately 670-subject first cohort, the validation cohort of about 130 subjects was the group to which the donors belonged. The library was produced with the immunoSEQ multiplex PCR assay. For the original study's pipeline: To diagnose cytomegalovirus status from the catalog of TCR beta chain sequences, a statistical classification framework was built. In its TCRdb copy, this immuneACCESS table keeps in-frame sequences only and misses some clones. Where compared with another copy, unresolved V genes explain less than half of these, and the others have no known cause. V, J and clone size reflect that table, while D and trimming were determined from the DNA. The sample table shows about 260,000 clones, and about nine tenths are seen once. Jointly, the top ten make up 3% to 3.5% of the sample.

These data belong to a study of cytomegalovirus exposure and HLA in healthy donors (dated by TCRdb to the late 2010s). The study in broad terms: According to a later analysis, one platform produced both the 120 validation repertoires and the approximately 600 repertoires of the first cohort. To predict cytomegalovirus infection status, the study brought together high-throughput TCR immunosequencing, statistical association of individual TCRs with disease status, and machine learning. Along with the approximately 620-subject first cohort, a separate validation cohort of around 110 different subjects was used. The study was designed to test whether signatures of past pathogen exposure could be identified by cataloging public T cell receptors. What the work shows at the level of the full study, not this receptor alone: A later analysis had no HLA typing for the validation cohort, so co-occurrence there was scored across all 130 or so repertoires. The authors suggested that the approach could potentially be extended to other disease states and immunological phenotypes. A total of 150 to 200 TCR beta chains were listed by the study as associated with cytomegalovirus. While some public TCRs were present in many individuals, most TCR sequences turned up only very rarely across donors. In vitro tests confirmed that a few of the cytomegalovirus-associated TCR beta chains recognize cytomegalovirus antigens. A later analysis found that TCRs clustered in the first cohort also tended to co-occur in the roughly 120 validation repertoires, with 94% of cluster scores above 0. In both the original and validation cohorts, the classifier was reported to diagnose cytomegalovirus status with high specificity and sensitivity.

The V end gives up 2 bases and the J end 2 bases, leaving 4 bases in the junction not matched to a gene. From a lookup of the germline V gene, CDR1 and CDR2 are LGHNA and YSLEER. Including the terminal cysteine and phenylalanine, the CDR3 comprises 15 residues. Of the read, only the CDR3 DNA is kept; its 45 bases are in frame from base 1. The chain employs TRBV4-3 and TRBJ2-7, and 9 junctional nucleotides match TRBD2. The sequenced sample was PBMCs. This receptor was identified in a woman in her 30s in good health and CMV-seronegative. The DNA sequence reads TGCGCCAGCAGCCAATCGCTAGCGGGAACCTACGAGCAGTACTTC. Translated, it reads CASSQSLAGTYEQYF.